The 20 T cell receptor beta chains reported below all come from one sample, sequenced in a study of T-cell memory formation after mild COVID-19. TCRdb independently ran MiXCR on the 5' RACE reads; one entry per CDR3 protein. Here the sample spans about 610,000 distinct CDR3 sequences, 15% to 20% being singletons. The sample taken for sequencing was PBMCs or a T cell subset sorted from them (not recorded which). Every receptor here comes from an adult woman who had mild COVID-19 (a few samples of this study predate the infection). Cell type and time point are not known.

The rearrangement links TRBV5-5 to TRBJ2-2; 14 nucleotides agree with TRBD2. This CDR3 is 17 amino acids long. Looked up from germline, CDR1 is SGHKS and CDR2 is YYEKEE (reference sequence). The junction had 5 bases not matched to a gene; V was cut back by 3 bases and J by 4 bases. DNA for the CDR3: TGTGCCAGCAGCTCAGGACTAGCGGGAGGACCCACCGGGGAGCTGTTTTTT. It is translated as CASSSGLAGGPTGELFF.

This clonotype was counted a few times. The genes are TRBV30 and TRBJ2-5, with 9 bases identical to TRBD1. This CDR3 has 14 residues. Germline assignment: CDR1 GTSNPN and CDR2 SVGIG (reference sequence). V gave up 1 base and J gave up 6 bases; unmatched junction bases: 6. The CDR3 protein is CAWSATGGIKTQYF. CDR3 sequence (DNA): TGTGCCTGGAGTGCCACAGGGGGCATTAAGACCCAGTACTTC. Full variable domain (outside the CDR3, taken from reference TRBV30 and TRBJ2-5): SQTIHQWPATLVQPVGSPLSLECTVEGTSNPNLYWYRQAAGRGLQLLFYSVGIGQISSEVPQNLSASRPQDRQFILSSKKLLLSDSGFYLCAWSATGGIKTQYFGPGTRLLVL.

The table lists this clonotype with a few counts. The V call is TRBV12-3 or TRBV12-4, the J call TRBJ1-5; 8 positions match TRBD1. The CDR3 totals 14 residues. J gave up 2 bases and V 5 bases, and 2 bases lay outside the gene matches. The CDR3 here is CASSDRGGNQPQHF. The DNA for the CDR3 is TGTGCCAGCAGTGACAGGGGAGGCAATCAGCCCCAGCATTTT.

The chain combines TRBV30 with TRBJ2-7, with a weak D call TRBD2 (6 bases). Germline V gene lookup returns CDR1 GTSNPN and CDR2 SVGIG (reference sequence). V lost 2 bases to trimming and J lost 1 base, with 9 bases between them. CDR3 size: 13 residues. The CDR3 coding sequence is TGTGCCTGGAGTACCGGGACTTCCTACGAGCAGTACTTC. Residues: CAWSTGTSYEQYF. Looking up the rest from reference TRBV30 and TRBJ2-7 gives the full variable domain: SQTIHQWPATLVQPVGSPLSLECTVEGTSNPNLYWYRQAAGRGLQLLFYSVGIGQISSEVPQNLSASRPQDRQFILSSKKLLLSDSGFYLCAWSTGTSYEQYFGPGTRLTVT.

This clonotype was seen more than once but under ten times. The genes are TRBV11-2 and TRBJ2-3, with 11 bases identical to TRBD2. CDR3 size: 17 residues. Trimming removed 5 bases from V and 0 bases from J; junction bases left unmatched: 7. Germline CDR1 and CDR2: SGHAT and FQNNGV. The CDR3 region has the DNA TGTGCCAGCAGCGAAAGGACTAGCGGGCCTAGCACAGATACGCAGTATTTT. This gives the protein CASSERTSGPSTDTQYF.

The chain carries TRBV28 and TRBJ2-1; possible D gene TRBD2, 6 bases. Looked up from germline, CDR1 is MDHEN and CDR2 is SYDVKM. The CDR3 contains 15 residues. The ends were cut back, 2 bases at V and 4 bases at J, with 12 bases in the middle. DNA for the CDR3: TGTGCCAGCAGTTTAGGTCTAGCGCCATACAATGAGCAGTTCTTC. Encoded protein: CASSLGLAPYNEQFF.

This clonotype was seen more than once but under ten times. The V and J genes are TRBV7-2 and TRBJ2-5, with D possibly TRBD2 on 6 matching bases. V gave up 7 bases and J gave up 5 bases, with 23 bases separating them. This CDR3 region has 16 residues. CDR1 SGHTA and CDR2 FQGNSA come from the germline V gene. The DNA of the CDR3 is TGTGCCAGCACCCTACGCGGGGATCTTGTATCGGAGACCCAGTACTTC. Amino acids: CASTLRGDLVSETQYF.

This clonotype has a count of ten or more. The chain uses TRBV20-1 and TRBJ2-7; possibly TRBD2 for D (6 bases). The CDR3 is 13 amino acids. V lost 7 bases and J 3 bases, leaving 16 bases between the germline ends. Germline CDR1 is DFQATT and CDR2 is SNEGSKA (reference sequence). The CDR3 reads CSVRVRRGYEQYF. CDR3 bases: TGCAGTGTCAGGGTCAGGAGGGGCTACGAGCAGTACTTC.

In the case of this clonotype: Sequence at one end of the junction differs from germline and may be a read error. The chain joins TRBV20-1 to TRBJ2-4; TRBD1 is a possible D gene (6 bases). The germline V gene encodes CDR1 DFQATT and CDR2 SNEGSKA (reference sequence). This CDR3 region has 13 residues. The CDR3 reads CSAGESAKNIQYF. Written as DNA, the CDR3 is TGTTCCGCAGGGGAATCGGCCAAAAACATTCAGTACTTC.

The chain uses TRBV12-3 or TRBV12-4 and TRBJ1-5; D perhaps matches TRBD1 (5 bases). CDR3 length: 17 residues. The V gene lost 5 bases and the J gene lost 0 bases, with 17 bases spanning the gap. CDR3 nucleotides: TGTGCCAGCAGTAAACGACCCGGGACCTATAGCAATCAGCCCCAGCATTTT. Its protein product is CASSKRPGTYSNQPQHF.

This clonotype was seen repeatedly, ten times or more. This rearrangement joins TRBV7-6 to TRBJ2-3; D assignment may be TRBD1 or TRBD2 (5 bases each). The CDR3 totals 14 residues. The V gene lost 0 bases and the J gene lost 2 bases, with 6 bases spanning the gap. Germline lookup yields CDR1 SGHVS and CDR2 FNYEAQ. The CDR3 reads CASSLAGDTDTQYF. CDR3 sequence (DNA): TGTGCCAGCAGCTTAGCGGGGGACACAGATACGCAGTATTTT.

This clonotype was counted many times. The gene calls are TRBV20-1 and TRBJ2-7; 9 positions match TRBD2. Germline values: CDR1 DFQATT, CDR2 SNEGSKA (reference sequence). Trimming cost V 3 bases and J 2 bases; bases outside gene matches: 8. The CDR3 contains 15 residues. The CDR3 loop is CSARNPLAGTYEQYF. The DNA for the CDR3 is TGCAGTGCTAGGAACCCCCTAGCGGGGACCTACGAGCAGTACTTC.

This clonotype was seen only a few times. The rearrangement joins TRBV29-1 to TRBJ2-7; D is undetermined. CDR1 and CDR2 (germline): SQVTM, ANQGSEA. Deletions cut 4 bases from V and 4 bases from J, with 11 bases between. This CDR3 contains 12 residues. The CDR3 protein is CSVVTDGYEQYF. CDR3 bases: TGCAGCGTTGTTACAGATGGGTACGAGCAGTACTTC.

V and J are TRBV7-9 and TRBJ2-5; 10 bases agree with TRBD1. The CDR3 consists of 15 residues. J gave up 3 bases and V 5 bases, and 6 bases lay outside the gene matches. In germline, CDR1 is SEHNR, CDR2 FQNEAQ (reference sequence). The CDR3 nucleotides read TGTGCCAGCAGCGGCCTGGGACAGGGGAAAGAGACCCAGTACTTC. Protein product: CASSGLGQGKETQYF. The full variable domain, its missing parts supplied by reference TRBV7-9 and TRBJ2-5, is DTGVSQNPRHKITKRGQNVTFRCDPISEHNRLYWYRQTLGQGPEFLTYFQNEAQLEKSRLLSDRFSAERPKGSFSTLEIQRTEQGDSAMYLCASSGLGQGKETQYFGPGTRLLVL.

This clonotype was counted between two and nine times. The chain links TRBV12-3 or TRBV12-4 to TRBJ2-7, with D perhaps matching TRBD1 (6 bases). The CDR3 covers 14 residues. V gave up 6 bases and J gave up 3 bases, with 15 bases separating them. The CDR3 coding sequence is TGTGCCAGCAGCCCATCCGGGACAATCTACGAGCAGTACTTC. Translating it yields CASSPSGTIYEQYF.

In DNA, the CDR3 is TGTGCCAGCAGCGCGGGACAGAAGAACACAGATACGCAGTATTTT. Amino acids: CASSAGQKNTDTQYF. This chain links TRBV9 with TRBJ2-3, with 7 nucleotides matching TRBD1. Germline-derived CDR1 and CDR2 are SGDLS and YYNGEE. Germline trimming cut 3 bases from V and 2 bases from J; bases unmatched to any gene: 6. The CDR3 is 15 amino acids. Complete variable domain (other parts from reference TRBV9 and TRBJ2-3): DSGVTQTPKHLITATGQRVTLRCSPRSGDLSVYWYQQSLDQGLQFLIQYYNGEERAKGNILERFSAQQFPDLHSELNLSSLELGDSALYFCASSAGQKNTDTQYFGPGTRLTVL.

This clonotype turned up a few times. V and J are TRBV6-2 or TRBV6-3 and TRBJ2-7, with 8 bases lining up with TRBD2. The CDR3 covers 13 residues. CDR1 is MNHEY, CDR2 SVGEGT, per germline. The trim removed 7 bases at V and 3 bases at J, leaving 5 bases unmatched. The CDR3 DNA is TGTGCCAGCACCGGAACTAGCGGCTACGAGCAGTACTTC. Translating gives CASTGTSGYEQYF.

This clonotype was found once. V and J are TRBV5-4 and TRBJ2-1, with 7 bases aligning to TRBD2. V lost 2 bases to trimming and J lost 1 base; unmatched junction nucleotides: 9. This CDR3 has 17 amino acids. CDR1 is SGHNT, CDR2 YYREEE, per germline (reference sequence). CDR3 DNA sequence: TGTGCCAGCAGCTTAATGGGAACACTAGCGTCCTACAATGAGCAGTTCTTC. Translating it yields CASSLMGTLASYNEQFF.

The sample holds a few counts of this clonotype. This rearrangement joins TRBV20-1 to TRBJ1-5; no reliable D call. With 3 bases removed from V and 2 bases from J, the gap between germline ends came to 8 bases. Looked up from germline, CDR1 is DFQATT and CDR2 is SNEGSKA (reference sequence). The CDR3 has 13 amino acids. CDR3 sequence reads: CSASPDRNQPQHF. In DNA form, the CDR3 reads TGCAGTGCTAGTCCAGATCGCAATCAGCCCCAGCATTTT.

The chain combines TRBV7-9 with TRBJ2-3; 7 bases align to TRBD2. V lost 3 bases and J lost 3; bases outside the gene matches: 9. This CDR3 comprises 16 residues. Germline lookup yields CDR1 SEHNR and CDR2 FQNEAQ (reference sequence). CDR3 in amino acids: CASSLGAGAGTDTQYF. CDR3 DNA: TGTGCCAGCAGCTTGGGTGCGGGAGCCGGGACAGATACGCAGTATTTT. Looking up the rest from reference TRBV7-9 and TRBJ2-3 gives the full variable domain: DTGVSQNPRHKITKRGQNVTFRCDPISEHNRLYWYRQTLGQGPEFLTYFQNEAQLEKSRLLSDRFSAERPKGSFSTLEIQRTEQGDSAMYLCASSLGAGAGTDTQYFGPGTRLTVL.